The T cell receptor (beta chain) described here comes from a study of cytomegalovirus exposure and HLA in healthy donors. Amplification used 60 Vbeta primers and 13 Jbeta primers. As handled by the study authors: The authors later counted 70 million to 80 million unique TCR beta chains, some 10 million of them shared. This table comes from immunoSEQ multiplex PCR, and its TCRdb copy is limited to in-frame clones, with some not included. The V and J calls and clone size are taken from that table; D and trimming were inferred from the DNA. The data contain about 76,000 clones, over 60% of them seen just once; the ten biggest clones take up around 10%. Notes on the study in general: When a later analysis was performed, an Asian-associated ancestry cluster reportedly had fewer N-insertions than the roughly 700-donor mean.

With respect to this clone: Its antigen is not identified.

The CDR3 sequence is 14 residues long. CDR1 is SGHRS, CDR2 YFSETQ, per germline. V was shortened by 0 bases and J by 4 bases, with 10 bases between the two germline ends. Sequencing was carried out using PBMCs. The chain uses TRBV5-1 and TRBJ2-5, with D possibly TRBD1 on 6 matching bases. The receptor was isolated from a woman aged 40 to 50 in good health and CMV-seropositive. Here the CDR3 reads CASSLGTVLETQYF. The DNA for the CDR3 is TGCGCCAGCAGCTTGGGGACAGTCCTAGAGACCCAGTACTTC.